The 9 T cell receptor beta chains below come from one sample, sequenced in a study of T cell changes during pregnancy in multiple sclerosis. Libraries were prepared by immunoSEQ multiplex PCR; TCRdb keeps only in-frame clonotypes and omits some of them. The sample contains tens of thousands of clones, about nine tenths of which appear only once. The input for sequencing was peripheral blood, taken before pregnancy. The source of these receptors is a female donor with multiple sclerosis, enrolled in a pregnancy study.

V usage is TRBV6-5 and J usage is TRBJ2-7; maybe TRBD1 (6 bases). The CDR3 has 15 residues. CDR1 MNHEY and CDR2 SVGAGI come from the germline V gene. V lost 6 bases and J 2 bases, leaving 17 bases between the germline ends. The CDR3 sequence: CASRFHRDLPYEQYF. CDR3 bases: TGTGCCAGCAGATTTCACAGGGACCTTCCCTACGAGCAGTACTTC.

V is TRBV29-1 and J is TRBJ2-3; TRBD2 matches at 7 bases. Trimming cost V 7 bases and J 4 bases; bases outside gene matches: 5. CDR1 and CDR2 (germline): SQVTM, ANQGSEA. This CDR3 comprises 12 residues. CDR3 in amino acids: CSAVRESDTQYF. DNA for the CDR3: TGCAGCGCGGTGCGGGAGTCAGATACGCAGTATTTT.

The CDR3 is CASSEEATYTGELFF. CDR3 nucleotides: TGTGCCAGCAGTGAGGAGGCAACCTACACCGGGGAGCTGTTTTTT. This sequence joins TRBV2 and TRBJ2-2; a weak D match, TRBD2 (5 bases). Looked up from germline, CDR1 is SNHLY and CDR2 is FYNNEI. The CDR3 runs to 15 residues. V was shortened by 3 bases and J by 3 bases, with 11 bases between the two germline ends.

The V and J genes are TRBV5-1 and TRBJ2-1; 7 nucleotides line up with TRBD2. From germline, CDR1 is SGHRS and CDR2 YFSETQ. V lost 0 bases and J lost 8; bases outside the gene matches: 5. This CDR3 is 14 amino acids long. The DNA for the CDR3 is TGCGCCAGCAGCTTGGCGGGGGGTTATGATGAGCAGTTCTTC. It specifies CASSLAGGYDEQFF.

CDR3 bases: TGTGCCAGCAGCCTCTATGAGACAGCCAACTATGGCTACACCTTC. Protein product: CASSLYETANYGYTF. V usage is TRBV7-6 and J usage is TRBJ1-2; D may be TRBD1 (5 bases). The CDR3 sequence is 15 residues long. Trimming pared 5 bases from V and 2 bases from J, leaving 15 bases between. The germline CDR1 and CDR2 sequences are SGHVS and FNYEAQ. Full variable domain (rest looked up from reference TRBV7-6 and TRBJ1-2): GAGVSQSPRYKVTKRGQDVALRCDPISGHVSLYWYRQALGQGPEFLTYFNYEAQQDKSGLPNDRFSAERPEGSISTLTIQRTEQRDSAMYRCASSLYETANYGYTFGSGTRLTVV.

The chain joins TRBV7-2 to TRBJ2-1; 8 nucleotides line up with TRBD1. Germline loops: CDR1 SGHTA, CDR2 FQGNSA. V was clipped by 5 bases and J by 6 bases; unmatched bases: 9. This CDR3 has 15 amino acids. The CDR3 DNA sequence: TGTGCCAGCAGCCCATGGACAGGGAGCAGCAATGAGCAGTTCTTC. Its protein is CASSPWTGSSNEQFF.

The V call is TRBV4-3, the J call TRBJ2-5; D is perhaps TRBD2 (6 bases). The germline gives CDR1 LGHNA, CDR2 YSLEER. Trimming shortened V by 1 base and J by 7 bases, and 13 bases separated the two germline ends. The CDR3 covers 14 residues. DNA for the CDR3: TGCGCCAGCAGCCAAGTCTGGGGAGGTGGGACCCAGTACTTC. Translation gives CASSQVWGGGTQYF.

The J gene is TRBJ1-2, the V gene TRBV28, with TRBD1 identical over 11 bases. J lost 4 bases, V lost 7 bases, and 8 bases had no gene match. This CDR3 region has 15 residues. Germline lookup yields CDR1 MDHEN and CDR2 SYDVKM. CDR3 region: CASTLGDRGIYGYTF. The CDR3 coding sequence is TGTGCCAGCACTCTAGGGGACAGGGGGATCTATGGCTACACCTTC.

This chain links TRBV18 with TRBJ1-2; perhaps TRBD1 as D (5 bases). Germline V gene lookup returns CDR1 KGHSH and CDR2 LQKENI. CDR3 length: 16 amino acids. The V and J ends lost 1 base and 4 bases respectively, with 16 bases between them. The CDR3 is CASSPLGSGQVYGYTF. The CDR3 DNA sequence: TGTGCCAGCTCACCACTTGGGTCAGGGCAAGTCTATGGCTACACCTTC.